The 32 T cell receptor beta chains listed next were all sequenced from one sample in a study of T cell responses to AZD1222 COVID-19 vaccine. TCRdb's table, derived via immunoSEQ multiplex PCR, lists solely in-frame clones and lacks some. The data show 160,000 or so clones, with 80% to 90% seen just once and roughly 10% held by the top ten. Sequenced material: peripheral blood, taken 28 days after the second AZD1222 dose. The source of these receptors is an adult who received the AZD1222 COVID-19 vaccine.

The genes are TRBV2 and TRBJ2-3, with D tentatively TRBD1 (6 bases). Germline CDR1 is SNHLY and CDR2 is FYNNEI. CDR3 length: 15 residues. The V and J ends lost 5 bases and 0 bases respectively, with 12 bases between them. The CDR3 coding sequence is TGTGCCAGCAGTTCTCAGGGGTTCAGCACAGATACGCAGTATTTT. Protein: CASSSQGFSTDTQYF.

J is TRBJ1-5 and V is TRBV28; D is undetermined. Germline CDR1 MDHEN, CDR2 SYDVKM. This CDR3 spans 14 amino acids. Trimming pared 2 bases from V and 4 bases from J, leaving 9 bases between. CDR3 amino acids: CASSLSGLNQPQHF. The DNA for the CDR3 is TGTGCCAGCAGTTTAAGTGGGCTAAATCAGCCCCAGCATTTT.

The chain is built from TRBV27 and TRBJ2-1, with 16 bases lining up with TRBD2. The J segment lost 15 bases and the V segment lost 4 bases, leaving 12 bases of the junction unmatched. The V gene's germline CDR1 is MNHEY and CDR2 SMNVEV (reference sequence). The CDR3 spans 16 residues. Here the CDR3 DNA reads TGTGCCAGCAGTTCATCGGCCGGGACTAGCGGGAGGGCATGGTTCTTC. Amino acid sequence: CASSSSAGTSGRAWFF.

The chain is built from TRBV9 and TRBJ2-3; D remains unclear. Germline CDR1 and CDR2: SGDLS and YYNGEE. Trimming shortened V by 4 bases and J by 2 bases, and 8 bases separated the two germline ends. CDR3 length: 13 residues. CDR3 loop: CASSPFNTDTQYF. In DNA, the CDR3 is TGTGCCAGCAGCCCTTTCAACACAGATACGCAGTATTTT.

This chain links TRBV3-1 (or the pseudogene TRBV3-2) with TRBJ2-1, with a possible D match to TRBD2 (7 bases). The CDR3 totals 18 residues. CDR1 LGHDT and CDR2 YNNKEL come from the germline V gene (reference sequence). V gave up 2 bases and J gave up 0 bases, with 17 bases separating them. For the CDR3, the DNA is TGTGCCAGCAGCCAATGTCAGTCAGGGGAGGGCTCCTACAATGAGCAGTTCTTC. Protein product: CASSQCQSGEGSYNEQFF.

The sample holds a few counts of this clone. The chain has TRBV3-1 (or the pseudogene TRBV3-2) and TRBJ1-5; a weak D match, TRBD1 (5 bases). Germline CDR1 is LGHDT and CDR2 is YNNKEL (reference sequence). V was pared by 5 bases and J by 7 bases, with 12 bases between. The CDR3 sequence is 13 residues long. This chain's CDR3 is CASSGREGQPQHF. CDR3 DNA sequence: TGTGCCAGCAGCGGACGAGAGGGGCAGCCCCAGCATTTT.

V usage is TRBV21-1 and J usage is TRBJ1-2. TRBV21-1 is termed a pseudogene. The CDR3 is made up of 17 amino acids. CDR3 protein: CASSERDKEECIYGYTF. CDR3 nucleotides: TGTGCCAGCAGCGAACGAGACAAGGAGGAGTGTATCTATGGCTACACCTTC.

The chain employs TRBV20-1 and TRBJ2-1; D is unresolved. The V end lost 6 bases, the J end lost 3 bases, and 6 bases lay between the germline ends. This CDR3 spans 11 amino acids. Germline V gene data show CDR1 as DFQATT and CDR2 as SNEGSKA (reference sequence). As DNA, the CDR3 is TGCAGTGCCGTCCTCTACAATGAGCAGTTCTTC. Translating it yields CSAVLYNEQFF.

This clone came up once. The V and J genes are TRBV6-2 or TRBV6-3 and TRBJ2-3; 7 nucleotides line up with TRBD2. V gave up 4 bases and J gave up 2 bases; unmatched junction bases: 12. The CDR3 spans 17 residues. Germline V gene sequence: CDR1 MNHEY, CDR2 SVGEGT. The CDR3 loop reads CASSFVGREDPTDTQYF. The CDR3 region has the DNA TGTGCCAGCAGTTTCGTAGGGAGGGAAGACCCCACAGATACGCAGTATTTT.

V is TRBV6-2 or TRBV6-3 and J is TRBJ1-1, with TRBD1 identical over 9 bases. Germline CDR1 MNHEY, CDR2 SVGEGT. After removal of 5 bases from V and 1 base from J, the junction contained 8 bases not matched to a gene. CDR3 length equals 16 residues. DNA for the CDR3: TGTGCCAGCAGTCGGTGGACAGGGGCTCAGAACACTGAAGCTTTCTTT. This codes for CASSRWTGAQNTEAFF.

The rearrangement uses TRBV11-2 and TRBJ2-5, with 7 bases lining up with TRBD2. After removal of 2 bases from V and 5 bases from J, the junction contained 8 bases not matched to a gene. Germline lookup yields CDR1 SGHAT and CDR2 FQNNGV. This CDR3 region has 15 residues. CDR3 loop: CASSLSGRSMETQYF. The CDR3 nucleotides read TGTGCCAGCAGCTTATCCGGGAGGTCGATGGAGACCCAGTACTTC.

The chain has TRBV28 and TRBJ1-3; 9 nucleotides align to TRBD1. Losses at the gene ends were 8 bases for V and 4 bases for J; bases not matched to a gene: 12. The CDR3 loop spans 16 amino acids. The V gene's germline CDR1 is MDHEN and CDR2 SYDVKM. CDR3 protein: CASVKIYRGRGNTIYF. The CDR3 coding sequence is TGTGCCAGCGTTAAAATTTACAGGGGGCGAGGAAACACCATATATTTT.

This clone was observed once. The CDR3 nucleotides read TGTGCCAGCAAGGGACTAGTCATGAACACCGGGGAGCTGTTTTTT. This gives the protein CASKGLVMNTGELFF. The V and J genes are TRBV7-2 and TRBJ2-2; TRBD2 matches 8 bases. J was trimmed by 1 base and V by 7 bases; bases with no gene match: 5. Germline V gene data show CDR1 as SGHTA and CDR2 as FQGNSA. The CDR3 is made up of 15 amino acids.

The gene calls are TRBV3-1 (or the pseudogene TRBV3-2) and TRBJ1-5, with D hard to call. The CDR3 runs to 14 residues. Trimming stripped 1 base from V and 3 bases from J, with 7 bases between. Germline V gene data show CDR1 as LGHDT and CDR2 as YNNKEL (reference sequence). CDR3: CASSQAGNNQPQHF. DNA of the CDR3: TGTGCCAGCAGCCAAGCAGGAAACAATCAGCCCCAGCATTTT.

The chain has TRBV7-8 and TRBJ2-7; the D is unclear. The V gene lost 0 bases and the J gene lost 3 bases, with 6 bases spanning the gap. Germline V gene sequence: CDR1 SGHVS, CDR2 FQNEAQ. The CDR3 totals 13 residues. The CDR3 protein is CASSLALDYEQYF. DNA for the CDR3: TGTGCCAGCAGCTTAGCGTTAGACTACGAGCAGTACTTC.

V and J are TRBV7-3 and TRBJ2-1; the D is unclear. CDR3 length equals 16 residues. Trimming left V 1 base short and J 0 bases short, with 10 bases between. Germline loops: CDR1 SGHTA, CDR2 FQGTGA. The CDR3 sequence: CASSLNPSSSYNEQFF. The DNA of the CDR3 is TGTGCCAGCAGCTTAAACCCATCCAGCTCCTACAATGAGCAGTTCTTC.

The rearrangement uses TRBV19 and TRBJ1-5; unclear D gene. Per germline, CDR1 LNHDA and CDR2 SQIVND (reference sequence). CDR3 size: 14 residues. Trimming shortened V by 1 base and J by 3 bases, and 7 bases separated the two germline ends. CDR3 nucleotide sequence: TGTGCCAGTAGTATAGCACAGCTCAATCAGCCCCAGCATTTT. Translating gives CASSIAQLNQPQHF.

The chain links TRBV28 to TRBJ1-5, with D unclear. Germline-derived CDR1 and CDR2 are MDHEN and SYDVKM. This CDR3 has 13 residues. The V and J ends lost 7 bases and 5 bases respectively, with 12 bases between them. The CDR3 loop is CASTMGSHQPQHF. DNA for the CDR3: TGTGCCAGCACAATGGGATCGCATCAGCCCCAGCATTTT.

V gene TRBV11-2 combines with J gene TRBJ2-1; TRBD2 is a possible D gene (5 bases). The CDR3 is 16 residues long. Germline CDR1 and CDR2: SGHAT and FQNNGV. V was trimmed by 1 base and J by 9 bases, leaving 19 bases between them. In DNA form, the CDR3 reads TGTGCCAGCAGCTTAGGGTCTGCGAGAGGGCCTTCTGAGCAGTTCTTC. It yields the protein CASSLGSARGPSEQFF.

The rearrangement joins TRBV5-1 to TRBJ1-2, with D maybe TRBD1 (5 bases). Trimming removed 5 bases at V and 1 base at J, with 12 bases between. There are 14 residues in the CDR3. CDR1 SGHRS and CDR2 YFSETQ come from the germline V gene. CDR3 DNA: TGCGCCAGCAGACGAGACAGTTTTAACTATGGCTACACCTTC. Protein sequence: CASRRDSFNYGYTF.

The DNA for the CDR3 is TGTGCCAGCAGTTTTACCCCAGCCCAGGGGCTGAGCGGTCTTGCCCCAGATACGCAGTATTTT. Protein sequence: CASSFTPAQGLSGLAPDTQYF. The chain is built from TRBV28 and TRBJ2-3, with D perhaps matching TRBD1 (6 bases). V lost 3 bases to trimming and J lost 4 bases, with 32 bases between them. Germline CDR1 MDHEN, CDR2 SYDVKM. This CDR3 is built from 21 residues.

This clone came up a few times. The genes are TRBV6-5 and TRBJ2-1; D possibly corresponds to TRBD1 (5 bases). Germline CDR1 reads MNHEY; CDR2 reads SVGAGI. This CDR3 has 12 amino acids. The V end lost 7 bases, the J end lost 5 bases, and 9 bases lay between the germline ends. The CDR3 sequence is CASNQGHNEQFF. As DNA, the CDR3 is TGTGCCAGCAACCAGGGCCACAATGAGCAGTTCTTC.

The chain uses TRBV2 and TRBJ1-1; D gene unclear. Germline CDR1 is SNHLY and CDR2 is FYNNEI. V lost 5 bases and J 4 bases, leaving 2 bases between the germline ends. The CDR3 is 10 residues long. The CDR3 here is CASSTTEAFF. In DNA, the CDR3 is TGTGCCAGCAGTACCACTGAAGCTTTCTTT.

The chain links TRBV5-4 to TRBJ2-2, with no clear D. The CDR3 totals 16 residues. V was shortened by 2 bases and J by 4 bases, with 15 bases between the two germline ends. Germline CDR1 is SGHNT and CDR2 is YYREEE (reference sequence). As DNA, the CDR3 is TGTGCCAGCAGCTTAAGAGGCAGCGCAGGCACCGGGGAGCTGTTTTTT. Encoded protein: CASSLRGSAGTGELFF. Based on the CDR3 plus reference TRBV5-4 and TRBJ2-2, the full variable domain is ETGVTQSPTHLIKTRGQQVTLRCSSQSGHNTVSWYQQALGQGPQFIFQYYREEENGRGNFPPRFSGLQFPNYSSELNVNALELDDSALYLCASSLRGSAGTGELFFGEGSRLTVL.

This rearrangement joins TRBV6-2 or TRBV6-3 to TRBJ1-5; the D gene is possibly TRBD1 (5 bases). Germline V lookup: CDR1 MNHEY, CDR2 SVGEGT. V dropped 6 bases and J dropped 9 bases, with 18 bases sitting between them. The CDR3 extends over 14 amino acids. The CDR3 nucleotides are TGTGCCAGCAGACCTACTGGGGGGATATGGCCCCAGCATTTT. Translation gives CASRPTGGIWPQHF.

This clone appeared a few times. The chain has TRBV3-1 (or the pseudogene TRBV3-2) and TRBJ2-5; 14 positions match TRBD2. CDR1 and CDR2 from the germline V gene are LGHDT and YNNKEL (reference sequence). Losses at the gene ends were 5 bases for V and 4 bases for J; bases not matched to a gene: 3. CDR3 size: 15 residues. The DNA of the CDR3 is TGTGCCAGCAGCGGACTAGCGGGAGGAGGAGAGACCCAGTACTTC. Its translation is CASSGLAGGGETQYF.

The rearrangement links TRBV5-1 to TRBJ2-3; D is unclear. V was clipped by 4 bases and J by 4 bases, with 7 bases between them. Germline lookup yields CDR1 SGHRS and CDR2 YFSETQ. This CDR3 contains 12 residues. CDR3 in DNA: TGCGCCAGCAGCCCCCCCTCAGATACGCAGTATTTT. Its translation: CASSPPSDTQYF.

This chain joins TRBV29-1 and TRBJ2-7, with 9 bases aligning to TRBD2. Germline trimming cut 7 bases from V and 5 bases from J; bases unmatched to any gene: 6. The germline CDR1 and CDR2 sequences are SQVTM and ANQGSEA. The CDR3 extends over 12 amino acids. CDR3 region: CSAAGGPNEQYF. The CDR3 DNA is TGCAGCGCAGCGGGAGGTCCGAACGAGCAGTACTTC.

The chain is built from TRBV3-1 (or the pseudogene TRBV3-2) and TRBJ2-3; weak D call: TRBD1 (6 bases). CDR1 is LGHDT and CDR2 is YNNKEL in the germline V gene (reference sequence). CDR3 length equals 14 residues. V gave up 2 bases and J gave up 1 base, with 7 bases separating them. As DNA, the CDR3 is TGTGCCAGCAGCCAACGACAGGGCACAGATACGCAGTATTTT. It yields the protein CASSQRQGTDTQYF.

V usage is TRBV2 and J usage is TRBJ2-7; D ambiguous. This CDR3 comprises 14 residues. V lost 7 bases and J 2 bases, leaving 15 bases between the germline ends. Looked up from germline, CDR1 is SNHLY and CDR2 is FYNNEI. The CDR3 DNA sequence: TGTGCCAGCAAAGTTCAAGGTGGGACCTACGAGCAGTACTTC. It translates to CASKVQGGTYEQYF.

The rearrangement links TRBV5-6 to TRBJ1-1; D call uncertain. The CDR3 spans 14 residues. The V end was cut by 2 bases, the J end by 0 bases, with 8 bases between. Germline CDR1 is SGHDT and CDR2 is YYEEEE. Here the CDR3 reads CASSFRGLNTEAFF. The CDR3 DNA reads TGTGCCAGCAGCTTCAGAGGGCTGAACACTGAAGCTTTCTTT.

This chain connects TRBV12-3 or TRBV12-4 to TRBJ1-1, with 7 nucleotides matching TRBD1. The CDR3 is 12 residues long. V lost 3 bases, J lost 10 bases, and 5 bases stayed unmatched. CDR3 coding DNA: TGTGCCAGCAGTTTTCGGGACAGCGGAGCTTTCTTT. It translates to CASSFRDSGAFF.